Presented here are 32 T cell receptor beta chains from one specimen sequenced in a study of read filtering for tumor transcriptome and immune sequencing. The library was built from 400 ng RNA with molecular barcoded adaptors for alpha/delta and beta/gamma chains. From the reads, TCRdb called clonotypes with MiXCR, one entry per CDR3 protein. Here the sample spans over 7,500 distinct CDR3 sequences, approximately 15% being singletons. Source material: a population of CD138-negative cells sorted from bone marrow. These receptors were taken from a donor aged 40 or older with multiple myeloma.

On this clonotype itself: A read error likely explains this, since a far larger clone differs by one base. The rearrangement joins TRBV6-5 to TRBJ2-1, with 13 bases identical to TRBD2. This CDR3 is 17 amino acids long. From germline, CDR1 is MNHEY and CDR2 SVGAGI. The DNA of the CDR3 is TGTGCCAGCAGTTTAAATGCGGGACTAGCGGGATACAATGGGCAGTTCTTC. This translates into CASSLNAGLAGYNGQFF.

To note about this clonotype: This CDR3 is missing its conserved last phenylalanine or tryptophan, likely due to a read error. V gene TRBV3-1 combines with J gene TRBJ1-1; D is ambiguous. Germline CDR1 and CDR2: LGHDT and YNNKEL (reference sequence). This CDR3 spans 13 amino acids. CDR3 nucleotides: TGTGCCAGCAGCCAAGATCTATACACTGAGGCTTTCCTT. This gives the protein CASSQDLYTEAFL.

As regards this clonotype: A much larger clone is a single base away; this may be a read error. The rearrangement links TRBV20-1 to TRBJ2-5, with 7 bases lining up with TRBD1. Near its end, the DNA agrees better with TRBJ2-1, so the J call may be wrong. From germline, CDR1 is DFQATT and CDR2 SNEGSKA (reference sequence). The CDR3 has 13 residues. CDR3 coding DNA: TGCGGTGCTAGAGATTCCCAGGGACAGACCCAGTTCTTC. Translation gives CGARDSQGQTQFF.

This clonotype was counted many times. The chain uses TRBV9 and TRBJ2-3, with D hard to call. The CDR3 has 14 amino acids. V was trimmed by 5 bases and J by 0 bases, leaving 10 bases between them. Germline CDR1 SGDLS, CDR2 YYNGEE. The CDR3 DNA reads as TGTGCCAGCAGAGGCGGTTCTAGCACAGATACGCAGTATTTT. This encodes CASRGGSSTDTQYF.

This clonotype was counted at least ten times. This chain uses TRBV20-1 with TRBJ2-3, with 8 bases aligning to TRBD2. The CDR3 extends over 17 amino acids. Losses at the gene ends were 6 bases for V and 0 bases for J; bases not matched to a gene: 14. Germline CDR1 is DFQATT and CDR2 is SNEGSKA (reference sequence). CDR3 amino acids: CSAPYGGSGASTDTQYF. CDR3 in DNA: TGCAGTGCCCCTTATGGAGGTAGCGGGGCCAGCACAGATACGCAGTATTTT.

This clonotype is medium-sized (0.01 to 0.1%) by share. The gene calls are TRBV7-2 and TRBJ1-1, with TRBD1 matching 7 bases. The germline V gene has CDR1 SGHTA and CDR2 FQGNSA. The CDR3 is 12 residues long. J was trimmed by 10 bases and V by 0 bases; bases with no gene match: 2. The CDR3 nucleotides are TGTGCCAGCAGCTTAGCAGGGGGCGGAGCTTTCTTT. Amino acid sequence: CASSLAGGGAFF.

Comment on this clonotype: One base separates it from a far larger clone, so it is likely a read error. A read error is likely, as this CDR3 ends without the conserved phenylalanine or tryptophan. No DNA is shown, since the ends of the CDR3 on it are uncertain; the CDR3 is the one TCRdb lists. This CDR3 is CASSSSSGGSSSYNEQFL. V gene TRBV11-2 combines with J gene TRBJ2-1; TRBD2, the table's D call, was not compared with the DNA. The CDR3 is 18 amino acids long, termini counted. The germline V gene has CDR1 SGHAT and CDR2 FQNNGV.

This clonotype was recorded many times. This chain uses TRBV9 with TRBJ2-7; 9 bases map to TRBD2. The CDR3 totals 15 residues. Trimming cost V 0 bases and J 4 bases; bases outside gene matches: 5. Germline V gene sequence: CDR1 SGDLS, CDR2 YYNGEE. CDR3 bases: TGTGCCAGCAGCGTAGGGGGGACTAGCTTTTACGAGCAGTACTTC. Amino acids: CASSVGGTSFYEQYF.

This clonotype ranks as medium-sized (0.01 to 0.1%). V is TRBV18 and J is TRBJ2-1; weak D call: TRBD1 (6 bases). This CDR3 spans 14 amino acids. In germline, CDR1 is KGHSH, CDR2 LQKENI. Trimming shortened V by 2 bases and J by 7 bases, and 12 bases separated the two germline ends. The CDR3 here is CASSPYPGQNEQFF. The CDR3 coding sequence is TGTGCCAGCTCACCATATCCCGGACAGAATGAGCAGTTCTTC.

This clonotype is judged medium-sized. The chain joins TRBV29-1 to TRBJ1-2, with D hard to call. This CDR3 comprises 12 residues. Germline V gene data show CDR1 as SQVTM and CDR2 as ANQGSEA. Deletions cut 3 bases from V and 0 bases from J, with 5 bases between. This CDR3 is CSVDTANYGYTF. The CDR3 DNA reads as TGCAGCGTTGATACAGCTAACTATGGCTACACCTTC.

To note about this clonotype: A far larger clone is just one base off, so this is likely a read error. The chain employs TRBV6-1 and TRBJ2-3; D tentatively reads TRBD1 or TRBD2 (6 bases each). CDR1 is MNHNS, CDR2 SASEGT, per germline. The CDR3 runs to 16 residues. Trimming stripped 6 bases from V and 6 bases from J, with 22 bases between. CDR3 amino acids: CASSPFGGRGRDTQYF. The CDR3 nucleotides are TGTGCCAGCAGCCCCTTTGGTGGTAGGGGGAGGGATACGCAGTATTTT.

About this clonotype itself: No conserved phenylalanine or tryptophan ends this CDR3, so it is likely a read error. The V and J genes are TRBV6-1 and TRBJ2-7; D not resolved. The germline gives CDR1 MNHNS, CDR2 SASEGT. The CDR3 totals 11 residues. CDR3 sequence reads: CAGSPRGEQYS. The CDR3 DNA reads as TGTGCCGGCAGTCCTAGAGGAGAGCAGTACTCC.

This clonotype is categorized as medium-sized (0.01 to 0.1%). The rearrangement joins TRBV7-9 to TRBJ2-2, with unresolved D. The ends were cut back, 3 bases at V and 7 bases at J, with 0 bases in the middle. This CDR3 region has 10 residues. Germline V lookup: CDR1 SEHNR, CDR2 FQNEAQ (reference sequence). The CDR3 region is CASSFGELFF. The CDR3 region has the DNA TGTGCCAGCAGCTTCGGGGAGCTGTTTTTT.

This chain joins TRBV7-8 and TRBJ2-2, with 8 bases that match TRBD2. V dropped 6 bases and J dropped 3; count of bases not matched to a gene: 9. Germline V gene sequence: CDR1 SGHVS, CDR2 FQNEAQ. The CDR3 contains 16 residues. CDR3 bases: TGTGCCAGCAGAACTCGGGGGGGGGGGGACACCGGGGAGCTGTTTTTT. This sequence encodes CASRTRGGGDTGELFF.

On this clonotype: A far larger clone is one nucleotide away, so this likely arose from a read error. This chain uses TRBV6-1 with TRBJ2-3, with 11 positions matching TRBD2. V shed 6 bases, J shed 8 bases, and the junction held 13 bases outside the gene matches. The CDR3 totals 16 residues. The germline V gene has CDR1 MNHNS and CDR2 SASEGT. The CDR3 nucleotides are TGTGCCAGCAGCCCCTTTGGTGGTAGCGGGAGGGGTACGCAGTATTTT. Protein: CASSPFGGSGRGTQYF.

Comment on this clonotype: Mismatch with germline at one junction end may stem from a read error. The V gene is TRBV4-3, the J gene TRBJ1-4, with 8 bases fitting TRBD1. This CDR3 has 15 amino acids. Germline CDR1 is LGHNA and CDR2 is YSLEER. DNA of the CDR3: TGCGCCAGCAGCCAAGATCTCAGGGGGCAGGAAAAACTGTCTTTT. This codes for CASSQDLRGQEKLSF.

Concerning this clonotype: At one of its ends the junction is not consistent with the germline gene, which may arise from a read error. The J gene is TRBJ1-1, the V gene TRBV7-9; no firm D call. From germline, CDR1 is SEHNR and CDR2 FQNEAQ (reference sequence). This CDR3 spans 16 amino acids. The CDR3 loop is CASSQDRYRRNTEAFF. The CDR3 DNA follows: TGCGCCAGCAGCCAAGATCGATACAGACGGAACACTGAAGCTTTCTTT.

This clonotype occurred a few times. The V gene is TRBV20-1, the J gene TRBJ2-1; the D gene could be TRBD1 or TRBD2 (5 bases each). Germline lookup yields CDR1 DFQATT and CDR2 SNEGSKA (reference sequence). V was trimmed by 3 bases and J by 0 bases, leaving 12 bases between them. The CDR3 is 15 residues long. CDR3: CSASLGDHSYNEQFF. The CDR3 DNA is TGCAGTGCTAGTCTGGGGGACCACTCCTACAATGAGCAGTTCTTC.

This clonotype was counted ten times or more. The chain joins TRBV20-1 to TRBJ2-3; 9 bases align to TRBD2. With V trimmed by 5 bases and J by 2 bases, 8 bases remained unmatched. The CDR3 has 15 residues. Germline values: CDR1 DFQATT, CDR2 SNEGSKA (reference sequence). The CDR3 loop reads CSALSGRGDTDTQYF. DNA of the CDR3: TGCAGTGCTCTTAGCGGGAGAGGGGACACAGATACGCAGTATTTT.

This clonotype was picked up many times. This may come from a read error, since a much larger clone is one base off. The chain employs TRBV5-5 and TRBJ2-1; D might be TRBD1 (5 bases). Germline CDR1 and CDR2: SGHKS and YYEKEE (reference sequence). This CDR3 comprises 14 residues. In nucleotides, the CDR3 is TGTGCCAGTTTTGGGGCAGCAGCATACAAGGAGCAGTTCTTC. It translates to CASFGAAAYKEQFF.

This clonotype is medium-sized. This chain uses TRBV20-1 with TRBJ2-1; D may be TRBD2 (6 bases). The germline gives CDR1 DFQATT, CDR2 SNEGSKA (reference sequence). V was cut by 6 bases and J by 5 bases, with 20 bases left in between. This CDR3 is 15 amino acids long. As DNA, the CDR3 is TGCAGTGCCCCCGAGTCGGGGGAGATGGACAATGAGCAGTTCTTC. It encodes CSAPESGEMDNEQFF.

With regard to this clonotype: This likely reflects a read error, since a far larger clone is one base away. The chain carries TRBV7-2 and TRBJ2-1, with 8 positions matching TRBD2. Germline lookup yields CDR1 SGHTA and CDR2 FQGNSA. The CDR3 has 17 residues. CDR3 coding DNA: TGTGCCAGCAGCTTTGCGGGAGGTCCCTTCTCCTACAATGAGCGGTTCTTC. It translates to CASSFAGGPFSYNERFF.

This clonotype was counted many times. V usage is TRBV19 and J usage is TRBJ2-3; 13 nucleotides match TRBD2. This CDR3 is built from 17 residues. Germline V gene data show CDR1 as LNHDA and CDR2 as SQIVND (reference sequence). The trim removed 7 bases at V and 0 bases at J, leaving 7 bases unmatched. CDR3 in amino acids: CASTWTSGSRSTDTQYF. In DNA form, the CDR3 reads TGTGCCAGTACGTGGACTAGCGGGAGTCGGAGCACAGATACGCAGTATTTT.

This clonotype was seen only a few times. One base away lies a much larger clone, so this may be a sequencing read error. Since the CDR3 does not end with the conserved phenylalanine or tryptophan, this likely comes from a read error. The chain uses TRBV30 and TRBJ2-5; D not resolved. The CDR3 extends over 15 amino acids. The V end was cut by 1 base, the J end by 1 base, with 13 bases between. CDR1 is GTSNPN, CDR2 SVGIG, per germline (reference sequence). The CDR3 DNA is TGTGCCTGGAGTGCGCCGGACGGAAGCCAAGAGACCCAGTACCTC. Its protein is CAWSAPDGSQETQYL.

In its sample, this clonotype was seen many times. The V gene is TRBV7-9, the J gene TRBJ1-1, with TRBD1 identical over 7 bases. The CDR3 is made up of 14 amino acids. From germline, CDR1 is SEHNR and CDR2 FQNEAQ (reference sequence). Germline trimming cut 4 bases from V and 5 bases from J; bases unmatched to any gene: 7. CDR3: CASSSRQGLTEAFF. Written as DNA, the CDR3 is TGTGCCAGCAGCTCCAGACAGGGATTGACTGAAGCTTTCTTT.

A word on this clonotype: A single base separates this from a much larger clone, so it may be a read error. This chain joins TRBV13 and TRBJ2-1; maybe TRBD2 (6 bases). Germline V gene lookup returns CDR1 PRHDT and CDR2 FYEKMQ (reference sequence). The CDR3 consists of 15 residues. The CDR3: CASSSGGWLYKEQFF. CDR3 DNA: TGTGCCAGCAGCTCCGGAGGGTGGCTCTACAAGGAGCAGTTCTTC.

This clonotype came up many times. The chain links TRBV9 to TRBJ2-1, with D perhaps TRBD1 or TRBD2 (5 bases each). Germline CDR1 reads SGDLS; CDR2 reads YYNGEE. Trimming stripped 0 bases from V and 8 bases from J, with 15 bases between. The CDR3 is 15 amino acids. The CDR3 bases are TGTGCCAGCAGCGTAGAGTCTCCCGGGGCCGATGAGCAGTTCTTC. Amino acid sequence: CASSVESPGADEQFF. The whole variable domain, remainder taken from reference TRBV9 and TRBJ2-1, is DSGVTQTPKHLITATGQRVTLRCSPRSGDLSVYWYQQSLDQGLQFLIQYYNGEERAKGNILERFSAQQFPDLHSELNLSSLELGDSALYFCASSVESPGADEQFFGPGTRLTVL.

In regard to this clonotype: The CDR3 end shows no conserved phenylalanine or tryptophan, and so a read error is likely. The DNA is omitted, as the CDR3 cannot be located on it reliably, and the CDR3 follows TCRdb's listing. Here the CDR3 reads CASSVTVTGELCL. The genes are TRBV6-1 and TRBJ2-2. The germline CDR1 and CDR2 sequences are MNHNS and SASEGT. A total of 13 residues make up the CDR3, ends included.

This clonotype was counted ten times or more. The chain recombines TRBV20-1 with TRBJ2-7; perhaps TRBD2 as D (5 bases). V was shortened by 5 bases and J by 3 bases, with 20 bases between the two germline ends. Germline V gene lookup returns CDR1 DFQATT and CDR2 SNEGSKA (reference sequence). The CDR3 covers 15 residues. The CDR3 is CSAETTPRGLYEQYF. The CDR3 bases are TGCAGTGCTGAGACCACCCCCCGCGGGCTCTACGAGCAGTACTTC.

Notes on this clonotype: It may be a read error: a sequence one base away is much more abundant. Written as DNA, the CDR3 is TGTGCCAGCAGTGAAGATTCTGGGAGGTTGGGTTCCTACAGTGAGCAGTTCTTC. It yields the protein CASSEDSGRLGSYSEQFF. V usage is TRBV2 and J usage is TRBJ2-1; D might be TRBD2 (6 bases). The CDR3 runs 18 residues. The germline V gene has CDR1 SNHLY and CDR2 FYNNEI.

This clonotype was found many times. At one boundary the junction diverges from the germline segment, which might be a read error. The V and J genes are TRBV3-1 and TRBJ2-1; 11 positions match TRBD2. Germline V gene data show CDR1 as LGHDT and CDR2 as YNNKEL (reference sequence). The CDR3 covers 12 residues. The CDR3 coding sequence is TGTGCCAGCAGCCAATGGACTAGCGGGCAGCTCTTC. Its protein product is CASSQWTSGQLF.

V gene TRBV5-1 combines with J gene TRBJ2-3, with D tentatively TRBD2 (6 bases). V was clipped by 2 bases and J by 0 bases, with 7 bases between them. The germline gives CDR1 SGHRS, CDR2 YFSETQ. The CDR3 covers 14 residues. The CDR3 DNA sequence: TGCGCCAGCAGCTTTAGCGGTAGCACAGATACGCAGTATTTT. Translation: CASSFSGSTDTQYF.